Sequencing of this TCR beta chain was carried out in a study of T-cell reconstitution after alpha-beta-depleted transplantation in children. Unique molecular identifiers were used to barcode this TCRbeta library. One entry per CDR3 protein results from TCRdb running MiXCR on the PCR reads. The sample yields fewer than 550,000 distinct CDR3 sequences, under 13% seen once. The germline V and J ends were trimmed by 2 bases and 7 bases, with 20 bases remaining between them. The CDR3 is made up of 16 amino acids. Germline-derived CDR1 and CDR2 are MNHEY and SVGEGT. This chain links TRBV6-2 or TRBV6-3 with TRBJ1-1; possible D gene TRBD1, 5 bases. The receptor's source is a human donor who donated a stem cell graft to a child with acute myeloid leukemia. The source material was PBMCs from the stem cell graft donor, sampled from the stem cell graft. CDR3 in amino acids: CASSYPTTGTDLEAFF. In DNA form, the CDR3 reads TGTGCCAGCAGTTACCCTACAACCGGGACGGACCTTGAAGCTTTCTTT.